The next 12 T cell receptor beta chains were all read from a single sample in a study of early T cells in non-severe SARS-CoV-2 infection. TCRdb passed the 5' RACE reads through MiXCR, listing each CDR3 protein once. Among 50,000 to 70,000 distinct CDR3 sequences, just under 9% were seen once, and the ten largest hold around 17%. The sample comprised whole blood. The origin of the receptors is an adult who was a healthcare worker with PCR-confirmed SARS-CoV-2 infection or an uninfected control (not recorded which).

J is TRBJ1-1 and V is TRBV2; the D gene is possibly TRBD1 (5 bases). This CDR3 contains 13 residues. Deletions cut 7 bases from V and 7 bases from J, with 16 bases between. The germline V gene has CDR1 SNHLY and CDR2 FYNNEI. CDR3 DNA sequence: TGTGCCAGCACTGGGGCTTTCGGGCTTGAAGCTTTCTTT. Translation gives CASTGAFGLEAFF.

V is TRBV5-8 and J is TRBJ1-5, with 7 nucleotides matching TRBD1. Germline lookup yields CDR1 SGHTS and CDR2 YDEGEE. The CDR3 loop spans 14 amino acids. Trimming cost V 3 bases and J 3 bases; bases outside gene matches: 3. CDR3 nucleotide sequence: TGTGCCAGCAGCTCGGGACAGCACAATCAGCCCCAGCATTTT. This gives the protein CASSSGQHNQPQHF. Based on the CDR3 plus reference TRBV5-8 and TRBJ1-5, the full variable domain is EAGVTQSPTHLIKTRGQQATLRCSPISGHTSVYWYQQALGLGLQFLLWYDEGEERNRGNFPPRFSGRQFPNYSSELNVNALELEDSALYLCASSSGQHNQPQHFGDGTRLSIL.

This clonotype was recorded many times. The chain has TRBV7-9 and TRBJ2-5; D could derive from TRBD1 or TRBD2 (5 bases each). Trimming cost V 9 bases and J 2 bases, with 13 bases left between them. The CDR3 spans 13 residues. Germline V gene lookup returns CDR1 SEHNR and CDR2 FQNEAQ (reference sequence). The CDR3 loop is CASWGWLQETQYF. DNA of the CDR3: TGTGCCAGTTGGGGGTGGCTACAAGAGACCCAGTACTTC.

This clonotype has ten or more counts. CDR3 region: CASSQRSGEGRSPYF. Written as DNA, the CDR3 is TGTGCCAGCAGCCAACGGTCGGGAGAGGGCCGTAGTCCGTACTTC. V is TRBV7-8 and J is TRBJ2-5, with a possible D match to TRBD2 (6 bases). This CDR3 is built from 15 residues. Looked up from germline, CDR1 is SGHVS and CDR2 is FQNEAQ. Trimming cost V 5 bases and J 13 bases, with 26 bases left between them.

V usage is TRBV28 and J usage is TRBJ2-3; TRBD2 aligns across 12 bases. Unmatched junction bases numbered 8, after V lost 4 bases and J lost 6 bases. CDR1 and CDR2 (germline): MDHEN, SYDVKM. The CDR3 has 16 residues. CDR3 sequence: CASSSPGLAGFDTQYF. The CDR3 DNA reads as TGTGCCAGCAGTTCCCCGGGACTAGCGGGTTTTGATACGCAGTATTTT.

The genes are TRBV20-1 and TRBJ2-5; D call uncertain. The CDR3 length is 13 residues. Per germline, CDR1 DFQATT and CDR2 SNEGSKA (reference sequence). The V end was cut by 5 bases, the J end by 4 bases, with 14 bases between. CDR3 amino acids: CSADRLQGETQYF. The CDR3 DNA sequence: TGCAGTGCTGACCGCCTCCAAGGAGAGACCCAGTACTTC.

This clonotype was detected many times. This chain connects TRBV20-1 to TRBJ1-1; D ambiguous. Germline-derived CDR1 and CDR2 are DFQATT and SNEGSKA (reference sequence). There are 14 residues in the CDR3. The V gene lost 0 bases and the J gene lost 1 base, with 9 bases spanning the gap. The CDR3 loop reads CSARDLKGNTEAFF. The CDR3 region has the DNA TGCAGTGCTAGAGATCTAAAGGGGAACACTGAAGCTTTCTTT.

This clonotype was observed many times. The chain is built from TRBV3-1 and TRBJ1-5, with 7 bases aligning to TRBD1. Trimming removed 1 base from V and 5 bases from J; junction bases left unmatched: 2. This CDR3 contains 14 residues. The germline gives CDR1 LGHDT, CDR2 YNNKEL (reference sequence). The CDR3 DNA follows: TGTGCCAGCAGCCAAGGGGACAGTGATCAGCCCCAGCATTTT. Translation: CASSQGDSDQPQHF.

The chain has TRBV28 and TRBJ1-1; D not certain. CDR3 length equals 16 residues. With 5 bases removed from V and 4 bases from J, the gap between germline ends came to 20 bases. Germline V gene data show CDR1 as MDHEN and CDR2 as SYDVKM. The CDR3 DNA reads as TGTGCCAGCAGTCGACGGGGTGTTTCCATCTTCACTGAAGCTTTCTTT. Translating gives CASSRRGVSIFTEAFF.

The CDR3: CASAKRWTNEKLFF. The CDR3 DNA follows: TGTGCCAGCGCCAAGCGGTGGACTAATGAAAAACTGTTTTTT. V and J are TRBV2 and TRBJ1-4; D is uncertain. Looked up from germline, CDR1 is SNHLY and CDR2 is FYNNEI. The CDR3 is made up of 14 amino acids. The V end lost 8 bases, the J end lost 2 bases, and 12 bases lay between the germline ends. The full variable domain, rest sourced from reference TRBV2 and TRBJ1-4, is EPEVTQTPSHQVTQMGQEVILRCVPISNHLYFYWYRQILGQKVEFLVSFYNNEISEKSEIFDDQFSVERPDGSNFTLKIRSTKLEDSAMYFCASAKRWTNEKLFFGSGTQLSVL.

In its sample, this clonotype was seen a few times. This chain joins TRBV28 and TRBJ2-2, with D possibly being TRBD2 (6 bases). Germline CDR1 MDHEN, CDR2 SYDVKM. Between the trimmed V and J ends, which lost 3 bases and 4 bases, there was a span of 9 bases. The CDR3 length is 14 residues. This CDR3 reads CASSFGGGTGELFF. CDR3 bases: TGTGCCAGCAGTTTTGGGGGAGGCACCGGGGAGCTGTTTTTT. The full variable domain, in which reference TRBV28 and TRBJ2-2 provide the parts outside the CDR3, is DVKVTQSSRYLVKRTGEKVFLECVQDMDHENMFWYRQDPGLGLRLIYFSYDVKMKEKGDIPEGYSVSREKKERFSLILESASTNQTSMYLCASSFGGGTGELFFGEGSRLTVL.

This clonotype was recorded at least ten times. The chain uses TRBV6-1 and TRBJ2-1; unclear D gene. The V gene lost 1 base and the J gene lost 2 bases, with 12 bases spanning the gap. Per germline, CDR1 MNHNS and CDR2 SASEGT. CDR3 size: 16 residues. CDR3 bases: TGTGCCAGCAGTGAAGGGTCCCCCTACACCTACAATGAGCAGTTCTTC. Amino acid sequence: CASSEGSPYTYNEQFF.